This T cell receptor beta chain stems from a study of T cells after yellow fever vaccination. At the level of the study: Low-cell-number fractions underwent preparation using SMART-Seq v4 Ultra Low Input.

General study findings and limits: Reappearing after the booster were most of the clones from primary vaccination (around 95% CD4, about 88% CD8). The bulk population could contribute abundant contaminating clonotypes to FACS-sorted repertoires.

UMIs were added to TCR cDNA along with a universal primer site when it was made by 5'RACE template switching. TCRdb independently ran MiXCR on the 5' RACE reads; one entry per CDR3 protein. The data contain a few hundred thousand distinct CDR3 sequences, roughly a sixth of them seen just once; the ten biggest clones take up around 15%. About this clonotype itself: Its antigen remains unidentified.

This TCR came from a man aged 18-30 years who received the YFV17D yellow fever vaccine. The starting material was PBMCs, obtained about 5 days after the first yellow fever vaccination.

CDR3 DNA: TGTGCCAGCAGTGTGACAGGGGGCTTAGGGCAAGAGACCCAGTACTTC. This gives the protein CASSVTGGLGQETQYF. V is TRBV6-1 and J is TRBJ2-5, with 10 nucleotides matching TRBD1. The length of the CDR3 is 16 residues. Germline CDR1 is MNHNS and CDR2 is SASEGT. The V segment lost 4 bases and the J segment 2 bases; nucleotides outside the gene matches: 7.